The present T cell receptor beta chain was sequenced within a study of radiotherapy plus CTLA-4 blockade in lung cancer. Remarks on this clone: Its antigen is not identified. The same CDR3 can be traced to other DNA sequences in this sample.

Focal radiation plus CTLA-4 blockade with ipilimumab was given to patients with chemo-refractory metastatic non-small-cell lung cancer. Repertoires were generated with immunoSEQ multiplex PCR, while TCRdb's copy carries only in-frame clones and drops some. Among around 42,000 clones listed, roughly 63% were seen once. The CDR3 consists of 13 residues. The germline V and J ends were trimmed by 1 base and 11 bases, with 14 bases remaining between them. CDR1 and CDR2 from the germline V gene are SGHVS and FNYEAQ. Whole-study results and caveats: Blood TCR clones of tumor origin expanded after radiotherapy plus ipilimumab. With interferon-beta, early dynamics of blood T cell clones were reported to best predict response.

The origin of this receptor is a human donor with non-small cell lung cancer who had a partial response to radiotherapy plus ipilimumab. The V call is TRBV7-6, the J call TRBJ1-1; D is ambiguous. The input for sequencing was peripheral blood, taken from a patient treated with radiotherapy plus ipilimumab. CDR3 protein: CASSLDPSGGAFF. DNA of the CDR3: TGTGCCAGCAGCTTAGACCCCAGCGGTGGGGCTTTCTTT. The variable domain in full, with the rest retrieved from reference TRBV7-6 and TRBJ1-1, is GAGVSQSPRYKVTKRGQDVALRCDPISGHVSLYWYRQALGQGPEFLTYFNYEAQQDKSGLPNDRFSAERPEGSISTLTIQRTEQRDSAMYRCASSLDPSGGAFFGQGTRLTVV.